This T cell receptor (beta chain) was identified during a study of response to subunit inactivated influenza vaccine. A word on this clonotype: As yet, its antigen is unknown.

Study-level points and caveats: Each seasonal influenza vaccination recruits few new T cells, the authors suggested.

The germline V gene has CDR1 MNHNS and CDR2 SASEGT. The CDR3 length is 13 residues. V shed 6 bases and J 8 bases; nucleotides not matched to a gene: 9. TCRdb itself ran the RT-PCR reads through MiXCR, one entry per CDR3 protein. The table lists 500,000 or so distinct CDR3 sequences, roughly 11% of them singletons. Here the sequenced sample was PBMCs from blood, taken roughly 6 weeks after vaccination. This chain joins TRBV6-1 and TRBJ2-7; 8 positions agree with TRBD1. The TCR sequence derives from a man in his fifties or sixties who received an inactivated influenza vaccine. The CDR3 loop is CASSRDRLDKQYF. The CDR3 nucleotides read TGTGCCAGCAGCCGGGACAGGCTCGACAAGCAGTACTTC.